This T cell receptor (beta chain) is drawn from a study of cytomegalovirus exposure and HLA in healthy donors. Study at large: Among roughly 190 million T cells, an earlier analysis found about 100 million unique TCR beta sequences.

In regard to this clone: Its antigen is unknown.

The PCR employed 60 Vbeta primers together with 13 Jbeta primers. Sequenced by immunoSEQ multiplex PCR; TCRdb stores in-frame clones only, minus some. The profile shows roughly 180,000 clones, 60% to 80% of them singletons. CDR3 length: 14 amino acids. J gave up 7 bases and V 9 bases, and 7 bases lay outside the gene matches. Germline V gene data show CDR1 as SNHLY and CDR2 as FYNNEI. Study-wide results and caveats: It was assumed in the presence/absence analyses that sequencing depth was roughly uniform across donors. Earlier analysis looked at TCR beta V segments, and most were productive about 90% or about 30% of the time.

This rearrangement joins TRBV2 to TRBJ2-1; TRBD2 matches 12 bases. Sequencing was performed on PBMCs. This clonotype was sampled from a man aged 50-59 years in good health and CMV-seropositive. The CDR3 reads CARASGGARNEQFF. DNA for the CDR3: TGTGCCAGAGCTAGCGGGGGGGCCCGAAATGAGCAGTTCTTC. Full variable domain (rest looked up from reference TRBV2 and TRBJ2-1): EPEVTQTPSHQVTQMGQEVILRCVPISNHLYFYWYRQILGQKVEFLVSFYNNEISEKSEIFDDQFSVERPDGSNFTLKIRSTKLEDSAMYFCARASGGARNEQFFGPGTRLTVL.